This T cell receptor beta chain stems from a study of vaccination effects on CD4 cells after COVID-19. Across the whole study: Samples that were drawn after vaccination came a median of 72 days after the second dose. General observations from the study: Convalescents' post-vaccine spike-reactive clones were mainly new, vaccine-induced.

Germline CDR1 reads SNHLY; CDR2 reads FYNNEI. V gave up 4 bases and J gave up 6 bases, with 20 bases separating them. CDR3 length: 16 residues. Assay: immunoSEQ multiplex PCR; the TCRdb copy retains only in-frame clones and omits some. The sample carries 17,000 or so clones, around three quarters recorded once. Ahead of sequencing, the ViraFEST assay grew antigen-specific CD4+ T cells using viral peptide pools. The culture ran for approximately 10 days before CD4+ T cells were isolated. Confirmation by PCR established that the person had SARS-CoV-2 infection between March and December 2020. Every participant took two doses of the BNT162b2 or mRNA-1273 vaccine. IL-2 at roughly 9.7 IU/ml and peptides at roughly 10 ug/ml were added to cultured PBMC, around 2 million per well. With respect to this clone: Its antigen is undetermined.

This receptor was taken from a human donor who had a prior SARS-CoV-2 infection. The V call is TRBV2, the J call TRBJ2-3, with a weak D call TRBD2 (5 bases). The sample here was CD4+ T cells from PBMCs cultured with SARS-CoV-2 spike peptides, taken after COVID-19 vaccination. The chain's CDR3 is CASSAEGDLMVDTQYF. CDR3 DNA sequence: TGTGCCAGCAGTGCTGAGGGTGATTTGATGGTGGATACGCAGTATTTT.